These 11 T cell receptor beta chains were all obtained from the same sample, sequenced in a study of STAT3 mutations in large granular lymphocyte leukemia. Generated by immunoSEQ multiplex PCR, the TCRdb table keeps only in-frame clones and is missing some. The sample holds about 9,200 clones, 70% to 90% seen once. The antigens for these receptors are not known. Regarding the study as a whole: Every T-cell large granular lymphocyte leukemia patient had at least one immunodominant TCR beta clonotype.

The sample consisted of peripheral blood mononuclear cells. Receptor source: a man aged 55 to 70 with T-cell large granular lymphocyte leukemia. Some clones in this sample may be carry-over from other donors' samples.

Here the CDR3 DNA reads TGTGCCATCAGTGACGAGGGGTTCAACACTGAAGCTTTCTTT. Its protein product is CAISDEGFNTEAFF. This chain uses TRBV10-3 with TRBJ1-1, with a possible D match to TRBD1 (5 bases). Per germline, CDR1 ENHRY and CDR2 SYGVKD. V lost 3 bases and J lost 2, with 10 bases in between. The CDR3 has 14 amino acids.

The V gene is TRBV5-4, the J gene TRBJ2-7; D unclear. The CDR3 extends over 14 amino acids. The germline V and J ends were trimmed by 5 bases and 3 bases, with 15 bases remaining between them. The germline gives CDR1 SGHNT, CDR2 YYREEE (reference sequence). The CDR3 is CASSLGWGDYEQYF. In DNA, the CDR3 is TGTGCCAGCAGTCTCGGGTGGGGTGACTACGAGCAGTACTTC.

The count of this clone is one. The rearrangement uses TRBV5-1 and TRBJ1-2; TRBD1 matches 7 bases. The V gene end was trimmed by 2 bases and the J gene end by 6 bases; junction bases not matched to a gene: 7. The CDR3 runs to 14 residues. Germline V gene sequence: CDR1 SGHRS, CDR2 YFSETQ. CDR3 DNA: TGCGCCAGCAGCTTCCGAAGGGGGCCAGATGGCTACACCTTC. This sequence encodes CASSFRRGPDGYTF.

CDR3: CASSIETGGKGYEQYF. The CDR3 DNA follows: TGCGCCAGCAGCATAGAGACAGGGGGCAAGGGCTACGAGCAGTACTTC. The rearrangement uses TRBV5-1 and TRBJ2-7; 10 bases are shared with TRBD1. The ends lost 4 bases at V and 3 bases at J; junction bases unmatched: 10. Germline loops: CDR1 SGHRS, CDR2 YFSETQ. CDR3 length: 16 residues.

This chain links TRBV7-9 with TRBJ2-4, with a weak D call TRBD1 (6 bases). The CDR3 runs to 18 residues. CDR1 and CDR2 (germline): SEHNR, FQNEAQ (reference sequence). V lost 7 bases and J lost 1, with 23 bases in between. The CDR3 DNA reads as TGTGCCAGCACCGTACAGGGAGTTTCGTACGTTGCCAAAAACATTCAGTACTTC. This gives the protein CASTVQGVSYVAKNIQYF. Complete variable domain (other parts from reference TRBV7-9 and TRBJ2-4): DTGVSQNPRHKITKRGQNVTFRCDPISEHNRLYWYRQTLGQGPEFLTYFQNEAQLEKSRLLSDRFSAERPKGSFSTLEIQRTEQGDSAMYLCASTVQGVSYVAKNIQYFGAGTRLSVL.

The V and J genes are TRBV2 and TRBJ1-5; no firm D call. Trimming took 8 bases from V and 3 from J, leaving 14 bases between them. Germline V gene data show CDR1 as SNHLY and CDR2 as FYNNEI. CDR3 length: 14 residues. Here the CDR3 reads CASRPGRDNQPQHF. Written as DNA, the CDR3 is TGTGCCAGCCGTCCGGGGAGGGACAATCAGCCCCAGCATTTT.

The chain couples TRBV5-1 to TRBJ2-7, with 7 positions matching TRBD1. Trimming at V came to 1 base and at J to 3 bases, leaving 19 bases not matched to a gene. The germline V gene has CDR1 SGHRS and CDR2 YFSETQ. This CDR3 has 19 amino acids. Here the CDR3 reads CASSLRAGTERSPVYEQYF. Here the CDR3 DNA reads TGCGCCAGCAGCTTGCGCGCCGGGACAGAAAGGTCCCCCGTCTACGAGCAGTACTTC.

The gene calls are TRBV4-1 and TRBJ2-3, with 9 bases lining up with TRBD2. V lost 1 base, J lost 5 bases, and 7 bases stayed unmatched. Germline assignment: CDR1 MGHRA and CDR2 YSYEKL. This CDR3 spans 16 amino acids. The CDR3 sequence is CASSQVRGRAGDTQYF. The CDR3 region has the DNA TGCGCCAGCAGCCAAGTCCGCGGGAGGGCAGGAGATACGCAGTATTTT.

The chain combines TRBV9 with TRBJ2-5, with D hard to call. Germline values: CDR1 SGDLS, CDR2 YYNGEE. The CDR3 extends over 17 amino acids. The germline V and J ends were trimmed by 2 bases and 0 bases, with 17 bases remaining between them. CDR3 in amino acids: CASSVHLDGPDQETQYF. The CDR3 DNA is TGTGCCAGCAGCGTCCACCTTGACGGGCCCGACCAAGAGACCCAGTACTTC.

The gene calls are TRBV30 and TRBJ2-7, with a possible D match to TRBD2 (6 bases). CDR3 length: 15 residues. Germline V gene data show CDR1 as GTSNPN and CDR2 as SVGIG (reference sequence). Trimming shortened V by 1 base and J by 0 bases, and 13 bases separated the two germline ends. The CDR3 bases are TGTGCCTGGAGTGGGGCTAGCGCGAGCTCCTACGAGCAGTACTTC. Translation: CAWSGASASSYEQYF.

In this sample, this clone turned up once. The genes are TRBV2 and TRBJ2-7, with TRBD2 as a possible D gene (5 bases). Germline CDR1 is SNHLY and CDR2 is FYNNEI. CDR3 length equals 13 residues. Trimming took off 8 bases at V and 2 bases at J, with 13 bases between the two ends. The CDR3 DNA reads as TGTGCCAGCCAGGCTAGCCGGACCTACGAGCAGTACTTC. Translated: CASQASRTYEQYF.